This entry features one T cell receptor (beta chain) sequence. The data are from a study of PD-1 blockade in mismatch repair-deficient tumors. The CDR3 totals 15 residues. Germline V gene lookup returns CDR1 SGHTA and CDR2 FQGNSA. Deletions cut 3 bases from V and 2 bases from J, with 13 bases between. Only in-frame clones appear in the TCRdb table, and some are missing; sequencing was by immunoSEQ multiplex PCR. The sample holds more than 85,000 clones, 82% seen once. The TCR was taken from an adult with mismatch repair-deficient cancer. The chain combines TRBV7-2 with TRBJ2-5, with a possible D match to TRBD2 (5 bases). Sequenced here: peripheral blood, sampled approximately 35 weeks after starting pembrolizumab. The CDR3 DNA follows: TGTGCCAGCAGCTTGATGTCGGGGATTCAAGAGACCCAGTACTTC. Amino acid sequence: CASSLMSGIQETQYF.